The 12 T cell receptor beta chains given below trace back to one sample, sequenced in a study of monozygotic twins with inflammatory bowel disease. TCRdb reprocessed the 5' RACE reads, keeping one entry per CDR3 protein, no DNA. This sample's table reports some 300,000 distinct CDR3 sequences. Sequenced: blood. The receptors were sampled from a human donor with ulcerative colitis or Crohn's disease, or a healthy co-twin of an affected twin (not recorded which).

The CDR3 spells CASSLARGRSSYEQYF. V gene TRBV7-2 combines with J gene TRBJ2-7; TCRdb reports TRBD2, a call that lacks DNA to check it against. The germline CDR1 and CDR2 sequences are SGHTA and FQGNSA. The CDR3 runs to 16 residues. Combining the CDR3 with reference TRBV7-2 and TRBJ2-7 gives the whole variable domain GAGVSQSPSNKVTEKGKDVELRCDPISGHTALYWYRQSLGQGLEFLIYFQGNSAPDKSGLPSDRFSAERTGGSVSTLTIQRTQQEDSAVYLCASSLARGRSSYEQYFGPGTRLTVT.

V gene TRBV25-1 combines with J gene TRBJ2-7; TCRdb returns TRBD1, unconfirmable since there is no DNA. Germline CDR1 is MGHDK and CDR2 is SYGVNS. The CDR3 sequence is 13 residues long. CDR3: CASSEGTAFEQYF.

The V gene is TRBV2, the J gene TRBJ1-2. The germline V gene encodes CDR1 SNHLY and CDR2 FYNNEI. The CDR3 has 11 amino acids. The CDR3 loop is CASSEKYGYTF.

The rearrangement joins TRBV12-3 or TRBV12-4 to TRBJ2-3; the TRBD1 assignment by TCRdb is unverifiable without DNA. The CDR3 runs 16 residues. This CDR3 is CASSFPSGLNTDTQYF.

This chain connects TRBV20-1 to TRBJ2-2; TCRdb lists TRBD2, though no DNA is available to test this call. The CDR3 loop spans 17 amino acids. Germline CDR1 DFQATT, CDR2 SNEGSKA (reference sequence). CDR3: CSARGDSGTVNTGELFF.

The CDR3 protein is CAWGYSRGQPQHF. The V and J genes are TRBV30 and TRBJ1-5; TCRdb proposes TRBD1, but this gene call is untestable without DNA. This CDR3 comprises 13 residues. CDR1 is GTSNPN, CDR2 SVGIG, per germline (reference sequence).

This chain uses TRBV18 with TRBJ2-7; TCRdb outputs TRBD2, but without DNA this stays unchecked. Per germline, CDR1 KGHSH and CDR2 LQKENI. CDR3 length equals 13 residues. The CDR3 here is CASSEAGGYEQYF.

The chain employs TRBV29-1 and TRBJ1-4. Looked up from germline, CDR1 is SQVTM and CDR2 is ANQGSEA. The CDR3 length is 13 residues. The CDR3 sequence is CSVATATNEKLFF.

This chain uses TRBV2 with TRBJ1-5; without DNA, the TCRdb call of TRBD1 cannot be checked. In germline, CDR1 is SNHLY, CDR2 FYNNEI. The CDR3 covers 17 residues. CDR3 amino acids: CASRPPQGANSNQPQHF.

The V gene is TRBV18, the J gene TRBJ1-3. Germline loops: CDR1 KGHSH, CDR2 LQKENI. This CDR3 comprises 14 residues. This CDR3 reads CASSPASSGNTIYF.

V and J are TRBV28 and TRBJ1-4; TCRdb proposes TRBD1, but this gene call is untestable without DNA. The germline V gene has CDR1 MDHEN and CDR2 SYDVKM. CDR3 length: 15 amino acids. CDR3 loop: CASSTDRGANEKLFF.

The chain uses TRBV7-3 and TRBJ1-1; TCRdb names TRBD1, which stays unverified in the absence of DNA. This CDR3 is 14 amino acids long. Germline loops: CDR1 SGHTA, CDR2 FQGTGA. The CDR3 loop reads CATSFAGGNTEAFF. The entire variable domain, with the rest obtained from reference TRBV7-3 and TRBJ1-1, is as follows: GAGVSQTPSNKVTEKGKYVELRCDPISGHTALYWYRQSLGQGPEFLIYFQGTGAADDSGLPNDRFFAVRPEGSVSTLKIQRTERGDSAVYLCATSFAGGNTEAFFGQGTRLTVV.